A selection of T cell receptor beta chains follows, all from one sample in a study of T-cell memory formation after mild COVID-19. TCRdb reprocessed the 5' RACE reads with MiXCR, giving one entry per CDR3 protein. The table records approximately 400,000 distinct CDR3 sequences, 20% to 30% of them present only once. Sequencing was done on a sample of PBMCs or a T cell subset sorted from them (not recorded which). These receptors were taken from an adult woman who had mild COVID-19 (a few samples of this study predate the infection). Cell type and time point are not known. Each CDR3 is given with its conserved first and last residue. Each record gives: D gene, J gene, clone size, V gene, CDR3 DNA, CDR3 protein. The D gene is left open where the match is weak. The size of a clone is reported for some rows only, either as once, few or many, or as a class for expanded clones.

D gene: -
J gene: TRBJ1-1
clone size: few
V gene: TRBV5-1
CDR3 DNA: TGCGCCAGCAGCTTGGACCTAGTGAACACTGAAGCTTTCTTT
CDR3 protein: CASSLDLVNTEAFF

D gene: -
J gene: TRBJ1-1
clone size: -
V gene: TRBV18
CDR3 DNA: TGTGCCAGCTCACCGGGGGGCTGGGACACTGAAGCTTTCTTT
CDR3 protein: CASSPGGWDTEAFF

D gene: -
J gene: TRBJ2-3
clone size: -
V gene: TRBV14
CDR3 DNA: TGTGCCAGCAGCCAAGGGATACGCTCAGATACGCAGTATTTT
CDR3 protein: CASSQGIRSDTQYF

D gene: TRBD2
J gene: TRBJ2-5
clone size: few
V gene: TRBV7-6
CDR3 DNA: TGTGCCAGCAGCTTAGGTCTCCCGGGGACTAGCGGGGGTCAAGAGACCCAGTACTTC
CDR3 protein: CASSLGLPGTSGGQETQYF

D gene: TRBD1
J gene: TRBJ2-3
clone size: few
V gene: TRBV19
CDR3 DNA: TGTGCCACAACGGACAGGTTCACAGATACGCAGTATTTT
CDR3 protein: CATTDRFTDTQYF

D gene: -
J gene: TRBJ2-2
clone size: -
V gene: TRBV20-1
CDR3 DNA: TGCAGTGCTAGAGATATCAGAGAGGACACCGGGGAGCTGTTTTTT
CDR3 protein: CSARDIREDTGELFF

D gene: -
J gene: TRBJ2-6
clone size: -
V gene: TRBV25-1
CDR3 DNA: TGTGCCAGCAGTGACCCGGGGCTGAGTGGGGCCAACGTCCTGACTTTC
CDR3 protein: CASSDPGLSGANVLTF

D gene: -
J gene: TRBJ1-2
clone size: -
V gene: TRBV11-1
CDR3 DNA: TGTGCCAGCAGCCTGTTTAGCTACACCTTC
CDR3 protein: CASSLFSYTF

D gene: TRBD1
J gene: TRBJ1-2
clone size: -
V gene: TRBV7-6
CDR3 DNA: TGTGCCAGCAGCTTAGGGGACAGCCTCACTCGGCATGGCTACACCTTC
CDR3 protein: CASSLGDSLTRHGYTF

D gene: -
J gene: TRBJ2-1
clone size: -
V gene: TRBV18
CDR3 DNA: TGTGCCAGCTCACTGACTCTCAGCCGGGTGAATGAGCAGTTCTTC
CDR3 protein: CASSLTLSRVNEQFF

D gene: TRBD1
J gene: TRBJ2-1
clone size: -
V gene: TRBV9
CDR3 DNA: TGTGCCAGCAGCGGACAGGGGGGTTTCAATGAGCAGTTCTTC
CDR3 protein: CASSGQGGFNEQFF

D gene: -
J gene: TRBJ2-6
clone size: -
V gene: TRBV7-9
CDR3 DNA: TGTGCCAGCAGCTTAACCCAGGCCCGGGAAGGGGCCAACGTCCTGACTTTC
CDR3 protein: CASSLTQAREGANVLTF

D gene: -
J gene: TRBJ1-2
clone size: -
V gene: TRBV7-2
CDR3 DNA: TGTGCCAGCAGCAAGACGGTTATCGTGGGTGGCTACACCTTC
CDR3 protein: CASSKTVIVGGYTF

D gene: -
J gene: TRBJ2-3
clone size: -
V gene: TRBV7-8
CDR3 DNA: TGTGCCAGCAGCTTAGTGACAGGATCAGATACGCAGTATTTT
CDR3 protein: CASSLVTGSDTQYF

D gene: TRBD1
J gene: TRBJ2-7
clone size: -
V gene: TRBV3-1
CDR3 DNA: TGTGCCAGCAGCGAAGGACAGGGCCCTCAGGACGAGCAGTACTTC
CDR3 protein: CASSEGQGPQDEQYF

D gene: -
J gene: TRBJ2-2
clone size: -
V gene: TRBV5-1
CDR3 DNA: TGCGCCAGCAGCTTGTCACTTCCCGGGGAGCTGTTTTTT
CDR3 protein: CASSLSLPGELFF

D gene: -
J gene: TRBJ2-7
clone size: few
V gene: TRBV6-4
CDR3 DNA: TGTGCCAGCAGTACAGGAGACTACGAGCAGTACTTC
CDR3 protein: CASSTGDYEQYF

D gene: -
J gene: TRBJ2-7
clone size: -
V gene: TRBV12-3/TRBV12-4
CDR3 DNA: TGTGCCAGCAGTTTAAGGCCTCTTCTGGGGGCCTTGAACGAGCAGTACTTC
CDR3 protein: CASSLRPLLGALNEQYF

D gene: TRBD1
J gene: TRBJ1-1
clone size: -
V gene: TRBV5-5
CDR3 DNA: TGTGCCAGCAGCTTATCAGGACAGGGAGGCACTGAAGCTTTATTT
CDR3 protein: CASSLSGQGGTEALF

D gene: -
J gene: TRBJ1-2
clone size: -
V gene: TRBV9
CDR3 DNA: TGTGCCAGCAGCCCCTCGGGGGCCAATGGCTACACCTTC
CDR3 protein: CASSPSGANGYTF

D gene: TRBD1
J gene: TRBJ2-3
clone size: -
V gene: TRBV5-1
CDR3 DNA: TGCGCCAGCAGCTCGCGACAGGGGGACACAGATACGCAGTATTTT
CDR3 protein: CASSSRQGDTDTQYF

D gene: -
J gene: TRBJ2-1
clone size: -
V gene: TRBV14
CDR3 DNA: TGTGCCAGCAGCCAAGATCTTTCCTACAATGAGCAGTTCTTC
CDR3 protein: CASSQDLSYNEQFF

D gene: -
J gene: TRBJ2-5
clone size: -
V gene: TRBV29-1
CDR3 DNA: TGCAGCGTTGAATTCGGCGGGGAGACCCAGTACTTC
CDR3 protein: CSVEFGGETQYF

D gene: TRBD1
J gene: TRBJ2-7
clone size: few
V gene: TRBV20-1
CDR3 DNA: TGCAGTGCGAGAGACCGTCCGGGACAGGGGTACTACGAGCAGTACTTC
CDR3 protein: CSARDRPGQGYYEQYF

D gene: -
J gene: TRBJ1-4
clone size: -
V gene: TRBV20-1
CDR3 DNA: TGCAGTGCAACTCGGGCCTCAACTAATGAAAAACTGTTTTTT
CDR3 protein: CSATRASTNEKLFF

D gene: -
J gene: TRBJ2-1
clone size: -
V gene: TRBV5-6
CDR3 DNA: TGTGCCAGCAGCTTGGACAGGTACCGGGAGCAGTTCTTC
CDR3 protein: CASSLDRYREQFF

D gene: TRBD1
J gene: TRBJ2-7
clone size: few
V gene: TRBV7-9
CDR3 DNA: TGTGCCAGCAGGGACAGGGCCAACGAGCAGTACTTC
CDR3 protein: CASRDRANEQYF

D gene: -
J gene: TRBJ1-2
clone size: -
V gene: TRBV27
CDR3 DNA: TGTGCCAGCAGTCCCATCGGTGACTATGGCTACACCTTC
CDR3 protein: CASSPIGDYGYTF

D gene: TRBD1
J gene: TRBJ2-7
clone size: few
V gene: TRBV11-2
CDR3 DNA: TGTGCCAGCATCCCGGGACAGAGATCCTACGAGCAGTACTTC
CDR3 protein: CASIPGQRSYEQYF

D gene: -
J gene: TRBJ2-7
clone size: -
V gene: TRBV5-1
CDR3 DNA: TGCGCCAGCAGCTTTGCGGGGTTCTCCTACGAGCAGTACTTC
CDR3 protein: CASSFAGFSYEQYF

D gene: -
J gene: TRBJ1-5
clone size: few
V gene: TRBV7-6
CDR3 DNA: TGTGCCAGCAGCTTAAGGCGGGGGAGCAATCAGCCCCAGCATTTT
CDR3 protein: CASSLRRGSNQPQHF

D gene: -
J gene: TRBJ2-3
clone size: -
V gene: TRBV29-1
CDR3 DNA: TGCAGCGTTGTTAAAGGGACGCCGAGCACAGATACGCAGTATTTT
CDR3 protein: CSVVKGTPSTDTQYF

D gene: TRBD1
J gene: TRBJ1-6
clone size: many
V gene: TRBV5-1
CDR3 DNA: TGCGCCAGCAGAAGGGGACAGGATAATTCACCCCTCCACTTT
CDR3 protein: CASRRGQDNSPLHF

D gene: TRBD1
J gene: TRBJ2-7
clone size: -
V gene: TRBV5-1
CDR3 DNA: TGCGCCAGCAGTTTTTTCCGGGACAGGTGTTTGGAGCAGTACTTC
CDR3 protein: CASSFFRDRCLEQYF

D gene: TRBD1
J gene: TRBJ1-5
clone size: few
V gene: TRBV7-9
CDR3 DNA: TGTGCCAGCCGCTCAGGGGGAAAACAGCCCCAGCATTTT
CDR3 protein: CASRSGGKQPQHF

D gene: TRBD1
J gene: TRBJ2-5
clone size: few
V gene: TRBV5-4
CDR3 DNA: TGTGCCAGCAGCATTGGACAGGGAGAGACCCAGTACTTC
CDR3 protein: CASSIGQGETQYF

D gene: -
J gene: TRBJ1-2
clone size: -
V gene: TRBV21-1
CDR3 DNA: TGTGCCAGCAGCAGGGAACTGGGCTGCAGGGATGGAATTCTACAGAACTATGGCTACACCTTC
CDR3 protein: CASSRELGCRDGILQNYGYTF

D gene: TRBD2
J gene: TRBJ2-5
clone size: few
V gene: TRBV20-1
CDR3 DNA: TGCAGTGCCGCCCCCCTGCGGGGGGCTAATCAAGAGACCCAGTACTTC
CDR3 protein: CSAAPLRGANQETQYF

D gene: -
J gene: TRBJ2-2
clone size: -
V gene: TRBV24-1
CDR3 DNA: TGTGCCACCAGTGATTTCAGGGACGCGAACACCGGGGAGCTGTTTTTT
CDR3 protein: CATSDFRDANTGELFF

D gene: -
J gene: TRBJ1-1
clone size: many
V gene: TRBV12-3/TRBV12-4
CDR3 DNA: TGTGCCAGCAGTTACACCGCCTGGGGGACTGAAGCTTTCTTT
CDR3 protein: CASSYTAWGTEAFF

D gene: -
J gene: TRBJ1-1
clone size: -
V gene: TRBV12-3/TRBV12-4
CDR3 DNA: TGTGCCAGCACCTCCTGGAGTAACACTGAAGCTTTCTTT
CDR3 protein: CASTSWSNTEAFF

D gene: -
J gene: TRBJ2-3
clone size: -
V gene: TRBV19
CDR3 DNA: TGTGCCAGTAGTATAAAGGGGTTTGGTAGGTCTAGCACAGATACGCAGTATTTT
CDR3 protein: CASSIKGFGRSSTDTQYF

D gene: TRBD1
J gene: TRBJ1-5
clone size: many
V gene: TRBV4-2
CDR3 DNA: TGTGCCAGCAGCCAAGGACAGGGGGCGAGTGAGCCCCAGCATTTT
CDR3 protein: CASSQGQGASEPQHF

D gene: -
J gene: TRBJ2-1
clone size: few
V gene: TRBV6-5
CDR3 DNA: TGTGCCAGCAGCCCTGACCAGCCTTACCGCAATGAGCAGTTCTTC
CDR3 protein: CASSPDQPYRNEQFF

D gene: -
J gene: TRBJ2-7
clone size: -
V gene: TRBV7-9
CDR3 DNA: TGTGCCAGCAGCCAGGCTACAGCTCCGTACGAGCAGTACTTC
CDR3 protein: CASSQATAPYEQYF

D gene: TRBD2
J gene: TRBJ2-3
clone size: few
V gene: TRBV9
CDR3 DNA: TGTGCCAGCAGCACTGGGACTACCAGCACAGATACGCAGTATTTT
CDR3 protein: CASSTGTTSTDTQYF

D gene: TRBD1
J gene: TRBJ1-5
clone size: few
V gene: TRBV24-1
CDR3 DNA: TGTGCCACCGGGGACAGGCGCGGGCCCCAGCATTTT
CDR3 protein: CATGDRRGPQHF

D gene: -
J gene: TRBJ1-1
clone size: -
V gene: TRBV6-5
CDR3 DNA: TGTGCCAGCAGTGAGGGCGGCCTGAACACTGAAGCTTTCTTT
CDR3 protein: CASSEGGLNTEAFF

D gene: -
J gene: TRBJ2-3
clone size: few
V gene: TRBV7-8
CDR3 DNA: TGTGCCAGCACCTCACAAGGGCTGGCCACAGATACGCAGTATTTT
CDR3 protein: CASTSQGLATDTQYF

D gene: TRBD2
J gene: TRBJ2-5
clone size: few
V gene: TRBV7-3
CDR3 DNA: TGTGCCAGCAGCCAGTCGGGACTAGATCAAGAGACCCAGTACTTC
CDR3 protein: CASSQSGLDQETQYF

D gene: -
J gene: TRBJ2-5
clone size: -
V gene: TRBV6-5
CDR3 DNA: TGTGCCAGCAGTTTACCCCTCCGTTCGGGGGCCCAGACCCAGTACTTC
CDR3 protein: CASSLPLRSGAQTQYF

D gene: TRBD2
J gene: TRBJ2-5
clone size: once
V gene: TRBV30
CDR3 DNA: TGTGCCTGTGAAGCTAGCGGTTCTCCGGCCCAGTACTTC
CDR3 protein: CACEASGSPAQYF

D gene: TRBD2
J gene: TRBJ2-1
clone size: -
V gene: TRBV4-2
CDR3 DNA: TGTGCCAGCAGCCAACTAGCGGGAGGGCCTGGGAATGAGCAGTTCTTC
CDR3 protein: CASSQLAGGPGNEQFF

D gene: -
J gene: TRBJ2-7
clone size: -
V gene: TRBV20-1
CDR3 DNA: TGCAGTGCTAGAGATGGGCCCTACGAGCAGTACTTC
CDR3 protein: CSARDGPYEQYF

D gene: -
J gene: TRBJ2-3
clone size: -
V gene: TRBV5-6
CDR3 DNA: TGTGCCAGCACCCAACCGGCAGATACGCAGTATTTT
CDR3 protein: CASTQPADTQYF

D gene: TRBD2
J gene: TRBJ2-1
clone size: few
V gene: TRBV24-1
CDR3 DNA: TGTGCCACCAGTGATCAAGGACTAGCGGGAGGTAACAATGAGCAGTTCTTC
CDR3 protein: CATSDQGLAGGNNEQFF

D gene: TRBD2
J gene: TRBJ2-1
clone size: -
V gene: TRBV6-5
CDR3 DNA: TGTGCCAGCAGTTCCCCGGGGCGGGGGGGCTTTGGTGAGCAGTTCTTC
CDR3 protein: CASSSPGRGGFGEQFF